This T cell receptor beta chain emerged from a study of T cells in Graves' hyperthyroidism and ophthalmopathy. Study-level results: A 13 V-J model separated ophthalmopathy from stable hyperthyroidism. Blood samples included most of the expanded thyroid clonotypes exceeding 0.001.

The TCR beta CDR3 regions underwent amplification using RNA transcripts as the source. The study used the HTBI primer set for a first-round RT-PCR of the TCR CDR3. Each CDR3 protein gets one entry after TCRdb re-called the multiplex PCR reads with MiXCR. The sample holds under 350,000 distinct CDR3 sequences, 21% seen once. A patient was excluded if there was uncontrolled infection, other autoimmune disease, pregnancy or lactation. Comments on this clonotype: Antigen unknown.

Trimming at V came to 3 bases and at J to 2 bases, leaving 7 bases not matched to a gene. This CDR3 is built from 14 residues. CDR1 and CDR2 (germline): DFQATT, SNEGSKA (reference sequence). The gene calls are TRBV20-1 and TRBJ2-7, with TRBD2 identical over 7 bases. The sample was blood. The sequence derives from a woman in her forties or fifties with Graves' hyperthyroidism. In nucleotides, the CDR3 is TGCAGTGCTAGCAGCAGCGGGAACACCTACGAGCAGTACTTC. Its protein is CSASSSGNTYEQYF.